These 25 T cell receptor beta chains came from one sample sequenced in a study of identical twins. TCRdb independently ran MiXCR on the 5' RACE reads; one entry per CDR3 protein. The table lists roughly 250,000 distinct CDR3 sequences, about 14% of them singletons. The material sequenced was memory (CD45RO+) T cells sorted from blood. The receptors derive from a woman aged 18-29 years in good health.

Many counts were recorded for this clonotype. The CDR3 region has the DNA TGTGCCAGCTCACCGTCGACGTATCCAAATGAGCAGTTCTTC. Protein: CASSPSTYPNEQFF. The rearrangement uses TRBV18 and TRBJ2-1; no clear D gene. CDR3 length equals 14 residues. V lost 3 bases, J lost 7 bases, and 13 bases lay in between. The germline CDR1 and CDR2 sequences are KGHSH and LQKENI.

In this sample, this clonotype turned up a few times. Mismatch with germline at one junction end may stem from a read error. V is TRBV7-2 and J is TRBJ2-7, with D maybe TRBD2 (6 bases). This CDR3 comprises 15 residues. The germline gives CDR1 SGHTA, CDR2 FQGNSA. In nucleotides, the CDR3 is TGTGCCAGCAACTTAAGGGCGGGGACCCGGGACGAGCAGTACTTC. Translating it yields CASNLRAGTRDEQYF.

This sequence joins TRBV18 and TRBJ1-6; no firm D call. The CDR3 is 13 residues long. Germline V gene lookup returns CDR1 KGHSH and CDR2 LQKENI. Between the trimmed V and J ends, which lost 3 bases and 8 bases, there was a span of 8 bases. The CDR3 sequence is CASSPGSDSPLHF. The DNA for the CDR3 is TGTGCCAGCTCACCCGGAAGCGATTCACCCCTCCACTTT. Supplemented by reference TRBV18 and TRBJ1-6, the full variable domain reads NAGVMQNPRHLVRRRGQEARLRCSPMKGHSHVYWYRQLPEEGLKFMVYLQKENIIDESGMPKERFSAEFPKEGPSILRIQQVVRGDSAAYFCASSPGSDSPLHFGNGTRLTVT.

The gene calls are TRBV18 and TRBJ2-3; D is uncertain. V gave up 6 bases and J gave up 6 bases, with 19 bases separating them. Per germline, CDR1 KGHSH and CDR2 LQKENI. This CDR3 is 15 amino acids long. In DNA, the CDR3 is TGTGCCAGCTCCCCCAAGGCCTCGACGGTGGATACGCAGTATTTT. Encoded protein: CASSPKASTVDTQYF.

This clonotype has only a few counts. The chain recombines TRBV12-5 with TRBJ1-1; D unclear. The length of the CDR3 is 14 residues. Germline V gene lookup returns CDR1 LGHNT and CDR2 FRNRAP. The ends were cut back, 1 base at V and 3 bases at J, with 9 bases in the middle. CDR3 region: CASGLAGRDTEAFF. The DNA of the CDR3 is TGTGCTAGTGGTTTGGCGGGGAGGGACACTGAAGCTTTCTTT.

The chain recombines TRBV6-5 with TRBJ2-1; 15 bases match TRBD2. Trimming removed 4 bases from V and 7 bases from J; junction bases left unmatched: 8. The germline CDR1 and CDR2 sequences are MNHEY and SVGAGI. The CDR3 runs 17 residues. CDR3 sequence (DNA): TGTGCCAGCAGTTCCCCAAGAGGACTAGCGGGAGGGAATGAGCAGTTCTTC. Protein product: CASSSPRGLAGGNEQFF.

V is TRBV19 and J is TRBJ2-7; possibly TRBD1 or TRBD2 for D (5 bases each). V was cut by 5 bases and J by 4 bases, with 6 bases left in between. Germline V lookup: CDR1 LNHDA, CDR2 SQIVND (reference sequence). CDR3 length: 11 residues. The CDR3 loop reads CASSGTYEQYF. CDR3 nucleotides: TGTGCCAGTAGTGGGACGTACGAGCAGTACTTC.

This clonotype was seen a few times. The rearrangement uses TRBV20-1 and TRBJ2-5; a weak D match, TRBD1 (5 bases). Germline values: CDR1 DFQATT, CDR2 SNEGSKA (reference sequence). V was shortened by 0 bases and J by 5 bases, with 13 bases between the two germline ends. The CDR3 runs to 14 residues. The CDR3 region is CSARDRQKWETQYF. The CDR3, as DNA: TGCAGTGCTAGAGACAGACAGAAGTGGGAGACCCAGTACTTC.

The chain is built from TRBV6-1 and TRBJ2-7; 8 bases align to TRBD2. The CDR3 has 13 residues. CDR1 and CDR2 (germline): MNHNS, SASEGT. V lost 6 bases and J lost 4; bases outside the gene matches: 5. This CDR3 reads CASRSGSVYEQYF. CDR3 in DNA: TGTGCCAGCAGGAGCGGGAGTGTGTACGAGCAGTACTTC.

This clonotype has just a few counts. The rearrangement joins TRBV20-1 to TRBJ1-2, with a possible D match to TRBD1 (6 bases). Trimming cost V 6 bases and J 8 bases, with 16 bases left between them. Looked up from germline, CDR1 is DFQATT and CDR2 is SNEGSKA (reference sequence). The CDR3 is made up of 12 amino acids. The CDR3 DNA sequence: TGCAGTGCCAAGGACAGTCTCCGGGGCTACACCTTC. It codes for CSAKDSLRGYTF.

This clonotype was recorded many times. This chain links TRBV4-2 with TRBJ2-1; 8 bases agree with TRBD1. The CDR3 length is 14 residues. After removal of 3 bases from V and 8 bases from J, the junction contained 6 bases not matched to a gene. Germline lookup yields CDR1 LGHNA and CDR2 YNFKEQ. This CDR3 reads CASSHRTGKYEQFF. The DNA for the CDR3 is TGTGCCAGCAGCCATCGGACAGGGAAGTATGAGCAGTTCTTC.

There are many counts of this clonotype. This CDR3 reads CASSLPGVMNTEAFF. In DNA, the CDR3 is TGTGCCAGCAGTTTACCGGGGGTGATGAACACTGAAGCTTTCTTT. The V and J genes are TRBV6-2 or TRBV6-3 and TRBJ1-1, with a weak D call TRBD1 (5 bases). The CDR3 is 15 residues long. V was shortened by 4 bases and J by 0 bases, with 12 bases between the two germline ends. Germline V gives CDR1 MNHEY, CDR2 SVGEGT.

The sample holds a few counts of this clonotype. The rearrangement uses TRBV3-1 and TRBJ2-7, with D unresolved. The germline V gene encodes CDR1 LGHDT and CDR2 YNNKEL (reference sequence). The CDR3 has 15 amino acids. V gave up 1 base and J gave up 2 bases, with 12 bases separating them. Here the CDR3 DNA reads TGTGCCAGCAGCCAAGGGCTCTCCACCGCCTACGAGCAGTACTTC. Translation: CASSQGLSTAYEQYF.

There are a few counts of this clonotype. This chain connects TRBV6-5 to TRBJ2-1; 9 nucleotides agree with TRBD2. V lost 0 bases and J lost 6; bases outside the gene matches: 6. There are 16 residues in the CDR3. Germline V lookup: CDR1 MNHEY, CDR2 SVGAGI. The CDR3 DNA reads TGTGCCAGCAGTTACTCTCCGGCGGGAGGGCGCAATGAGCAGTTCTTC. This sequence encodes CASSYSPAGGRNEQFF.

This clonotype was observed a handful of times. V gene TRBV18 combines with J gene TRBJ2-5; 14 nucleotides align to TRBD2. Germline trimming cut 3 bases from V and 4 bases from J; bases unmatched to any gene: 1. The V gene's germline CDR1 is KGHSH and CDR2 LQKENI. This CDR3 spans 15 amino acids. CDR3 nucleotide sequence: TGTGCCAGCTCACCCGGGACTAGCGGGAGAGAGACCCAGTACTTC. This encodes CASSPGTSGRETQYF.

The sample holds many counts of this clonotype. The V call is TRBV5-1, the J call TRBJ2-3; D unclear. Looked up from germline, CDR1 is SGHRS and CDR2 is YFSETQ. The CDR3 is made up of 12 amino acids. Trimming took off 4 bases at V and 6 bases at J, with 9 bases between the two ends. The CDR3 coding sequence is TGCGCCAGCAGCGTAGAATCGGATACGCAGTATTTT. This sequence encodes CASSVESDTQYF.

This clonotype has more than one count but fewer than ten. The CDR3 sequence is CASSFYDAEQYF. In DNA form, the CDR3 reads TGTGCCAGCAGCTTTTACGATGCCGAGCAGTACTTC. V usage is TRBV7-2 and J usage is TRBJ2-7, with D uncertain. This CDR3 region has 12 residues. V lost 3 bases, J lost 6 bases, and 9 bases lay in between. From germline, CDR1 is SGHTA and CDR2 FQGNSA. The full variable domain, completed using reference TRBV7-2 and TRBJ2-7, is GAGVSQSPSNKVTEKGKDVELRCDPISGHTALYWYRQSLGQGLEFLIYFQGNSAPDKSGLPSDRFSAERTGGSVSTLTIQRTQQEDSAVYLCASSFYDAEQYFGPGTRLTVT.

The table lists this clonotype with many counts. This chain uses TRBV12-3 or TRBV12-4 with TRBJ1-5, with a tentative D call TRBD1 (5 bases). CDR3 size: 15 residues. Trimming removed 4 bases from V and 6 bases from J, with 16 bases in between. DNA for the CDR3: TGTGCCAGCAGTTCCTCTCAGGGAAAGGGTCAGCCCCAGCATTTT. Its protein product is CASSSSQGKGQPQHF.

This clonotype was seen repeatedly, ten times or more. The chain is built from TRBV24-1 and TRBJ2-1; possibly TRBD2 for D (7 bases). Germline V CDR1 and CDR2: KGHDR, SFDVKD. The CDR3 runs 13 residues. The germline V and J ends were trimmed by 5 bases and 8 bases, with 12 bases remaining between them. The CDR3 reads CATSGRGRDEQFF. The CDR3 nucleotides read TGTGCCACCAGTGGGAGGGGGAGGGATGAGCAGTTCTTC.

V gene TRBV20-1 combines with J gene TRBJ2-1; 10 positions agree with TRBD2. This CDR3 has 14 amino acids. The ends lost 5 bases at V and 6 bases at J; junction bases unmatched: 7. Germline CDR1 is DFQATT and CDR2 is SNEGSKA (reference sequence). The CDR3 protein is CSAVLAGRTNEQFF. The CDR3 nucleotides read TGCAGTGCTGTACTAGCGGGAAGAACCAATGAGCAGTTCTTC.

The chain joins TRBV6-6 to TRBJ1-2; D unclear. Germline V lookup: CDR1 MNHNY, CDR2 SVGAGI (reference sequence). The CDR3 contains 12 residues. V was trimmed by 4 bases and J by 3 bases, leaving 6 bases between them. The CDR3: CASSFQDYGYTF. For the CDR3, the DNA is TGTGCCAGCAGTTTTCAGGACTATGGCTACACCTTC.

The chain has TRBV12-3 or TRBV12-4 and TRBJ1-6, with 8 bases fitting TRBD1. This CDR3 has 15 amino acids. Trimming at V came to 6 bases and at J to 8 bases, leaving 9 bases not matched to a gene. CDR3 in DNA: TGTGCCAGCAGCCTTCGTTACAGGGGGGATTCACCCCTCCACTTT. Its protein product is CASSLRYRGDSPLHF.

At least ten counts were recorded for this clonotype. The chain carries TRBV3-1 and TRBJ2-7; tentatively, D is TRBD1 or TRBD2 (5 bases each). The CDR3 length is 13 residues. V shed 4 bases and J shed 5 bases, with 12 bases lying between them. Germline assignment: CDR1 LGHDT and CDR2 YNNKEL (reference sequence). The CDR3 reads CASSRPGGDEQYF. The CDR3 DNA sequence: TGTGCCAGCAGCCGCCCTGGGGGAGACGAGCAGTACTTC.

This clonotype was observed a handful of times. The chain uses TRBV27 and TRBJ2-3, with 8 nucleotides matching TRBD2. This CDR3 has 15 amino acids. J gave up 3 bases and V 5 bases, and 7 bases lay outside the gene matches. Germline V gene data show CDR1 as MNHEY and CDR2 as SMNVEV (reference sequence). DNA of the CDR3: TGTGCCAGCAGTCCCCAGCGGGAGTTAACAGATACGCAGTATTTT. This translates into CASSPQRELTDTQYF.

The table lists this clonotype with a few counts. This chain links TRBV4-3 with TRBJ2-2, with TRBD1 identical over 7 bases. The V gene's germline CDR1 is LGHNA and CDR2 YSLEER. The CDR3 has 19 amino acids. V gave up 4 bases and J gave up 1 base; unmatched junction bases: 15. CDR3 sequence (DNA): TGCGCCAGCAGCCCAAGGCGACAGGGCGATATCTGGAACACCGGGGAGCTGTTTTTT. Translating gives CASSPRRQGDIWNTGELFF.